This passage covers 21 T cell receptor beta chains from one sample sequenced in a study of cytomegalovirus exposure and HLA in healthy donors. The PCR was carried out with 60 Vbeta primers and 13 Jbeta primers. Assay: immunoSEQ multiplex PCR; the TCRdb copy retains only in-frame clones and omits some. The top ten clones hold 3.8% of a sample with roughly 100,000 clones, 55% to 75% of them seen once. Sequenced input: PBMCs. These receptors were taken from a man under 40 in good health and CMV-seropositive.

The chain links TRBV5-1 to TRBJ2-5; TRBD1 might be the D (5 bases). Germline CDR1 reads SGHRS; CDR2 reads YFSETQ. This CDR3 is built from 15 residues. The V and J ends lost 0 bases and 5 bases respectively, with 14 bases between them. CDR3 DNA: TGCGCCAGCAGCTTGGCGGCCAGCAAGGGGGAGACCCAGTACTTC. This gives the protein CASSLAASKGETQYF.

This clone was counted between two and nine times. The genes are TRBV4-1 and TRBJ2-7; TRBD2 aligns across 9 bases. Germline V lookup: CDR1 MGHRA, CDR2 YSYEKL. The CDR3 is made up of 16 amino acids. Germline trimming cut 1 base from V and 2 bases from J; bases unmatched to any gene: 6. CDR3 region: CASSQAPAGGTYEQYF. As DNA, the CDR3 is TGCGCCAGCAGCCAAGCACCTGCGGGGGGGACCTACGAGCAGTACTTC.

In its sample, this clone was seen a few times. The chain joins TRBV2 to TRBJ1-5, with TRBD1 matching 8 bases. This CDR3 contains 15 residues. Germline V gives CDR1 SNHLY, CDR2 FYNNEI. V lost 5 bases and J lost 1; bases outside the gene matches: 4. The CDR3 reads CASSKDRASNQPQHF. CDR3 nucleotides: TGTGCCAGCAGTAAGGACAGGGCAAGCAATCAGCCCCAGCATTTT. The full variable domain, rest sourced from reference TRBV2 and TRBJ1-5, is EPEVTQTPSHQVTQMGQEVILRCVPISNHLYFYWYRQILGQKVEFLVSFYNNEISEKSEIFDDQFSVERPDGSNFTLKIRSTKLEDSAMYFCASSKDRASNQPQHFGDGTRLSIL.

J is TRBJ1-5 and V is TRBV5-6; 9 bases match TRBD1. This CDR3 has 14 residues. Germline trimming cut 2 bases from V and 7 bases from J; bases unmatched to any gene: 4. Looked up from germline, CDR1 is SGHDT and CDR2 is YYEEEE. CDR3 sequence reads: CASSLGQGSQPQHF. As DNA, the CDR3 is TGTGCCAGCAGCTTAGGACAGGGGAGCCAGCCCCAGCATTTT.

On this clone itself: The same CDR3 arises from other DNA sequences in this sample as well. V gene TRBV18 combines with J gene TRBJ2-7; no definite D call. Trimming took off 2 bases at V and 1 base at J, with 6 bases between the two ends. The CDR3 has 13 residues. The germline gives CDR1 KGHSH, CDR2 LQKENI. CDR3 sequence (DNA): TGTGCCAGCTCACCAGGGCAGTCCTACGAGCAGTACTTC. This codes for CASSPGQSYEQYF.

The chain joins TRBV6-5 to TRBJ1-2; no clear D. The V gene's germline CDR1 is MNHEY and CDR2 SVGAGI. Trimming removed 6 bases at V and 4 bases at J, with 9 bases between. This CDR3 spans 12 amino acids. CDR3 loop: CASSLRGYGYTF. The CDR3 coding sequence is TGTGCCAGCAGCCTACGGGGCTATGGCTACACCTTC.

The genes are TRBV7-6 and TRBJ1-5, with 7 positions matching TRBD1. CDR1 SGHVS and CDR2 FNYEAQ come from the germline V gene. The V gene end was trimmed by 5 bases and the J gene end by 0 bases; junction bases not matched to a gene: 4. The CDR3 loop spans 15 amino acids. In nucleotides, the CDR3 is TGTGCCAGCAGCCCCGGGACAGATAGCAATCAGCCCCAGCATTTT. Residues: CASSPGTDSNQPQHF.

A few counts support this clone. Other DNA sequences of this sample code for an identical CDR3. This chain joins TRBV18 and TRBJ2-7; 8 positions agree with TRBD1. Germline-derived CDR1 and CDR2 are KGHSH and LQKENI. Trimming removed 3 bases from V and 3 bases from J; junction bases left unmatched: 4. The length of the CDR3 is 14 residues. The chain's CDR3 is CASSPEGQGYEQYF. In nucleotides, the CDR3 is TGTGCCAGCTCACCCGAAGGACAGGGCTACGAGCAGTACTTC.

The V and J genes are TRBV4-1 and TRBJ2-5, with TRBD1 matching over 8 bases. This CDR3 has 16 amino acids. Germline V gives CDR1 MGHRA, CDR2 YSYEKL. V lost 0 bases and J lost 2; bases outside the gene matches: 5. CDR3 in DNA: TGCGCCAGCAGCCAAGATCGGTACAGGGGGCAAGAGACCCAGTACTTC. Translation gives CASSQDRYRGQETQYF.

This clone was recorded only once. The rearrangement links TRBV7-3 to TRBJ1-2; no clear D gene. Looked up from germline, CDR1 is SGHTA and CDR2 is FQGTGA. V shed 5 bases and J shed 2 bases, with 9 bases lying between them. CDR3 length equals 13 residues. CDR3 in amino acids: CASSPGANYGYTF. Here the CDR3 DNA reads TGTGCCAGCAGCCCTGGAGCGAACTATGGCTACACCTTC.

The gene calls are TRBV6-5 and TRBJ1-1; 8 nucleotides line up with TRBD1. The V gene end was trimmed by 4 bases and the J gene end by 5 bases; junction bases not matched to a gene: 3. CDR1 is MNHEY, CDR2 SVGAGI, per germline. The CDR3 length is 13 residues. The CDR3 loop is CASSWTGWTEAFF. The CDR3 DNA reads TGTGCCAGCAGTTGGACAGGGTGGACTGAAGCTTTCTTT.

The chain is built from TRBV20-1 and TRBJ1-1; D is unclear. Per the germline V gene, CDR1 is DFQATT and CDR2 is SNEGSKA (reference sequence). V was shortened by 5 bases and J by 3 bases, with 7 bases between the two germline ends. The CDR3 is 11 residues long. The CDR3 is CSALGDTEAFF. The CDR3 DNA follows: TGCAGTGCTTTAGGAGACACTGAAGCTTTCTTT.

The chain is built from TRBV27 and TRBJ1-4; TRBD1 agrees at 9 bases. Germline CDR1 and CDR2: MNHEY and SMNVEV (reference sequence). CDR3 size: 13 residues. Trimming took 4 bases from V and 8 from J; bases not matched to a gene: 2. In nucleotides, the CDR3 is TGTGCCAGCAGTTACAGGGGGCGAGAAAAACTGTTTTTT. It yields the protein CASSYRGREKLFF.

This clone was seen only a few times. CDR3 sequence (DNA): TGTGCCAGCAGCTCAGGGGGGTATGTCGAGCAGTACTTC. Translation: CASSSGGYVEQYF. This sequence joins TRBV11-2 and TRBJ2-7; D is perhaps TRBD1 (7 bases). Germline V gene lookup returns CDR1 SGHAT and CDR2 FQNNGV. The CDR3 loop spans 13 amino acids. With 4 bases removed from V and 6 bases from J, the gap between germline ends came to 13 bases.

The rearrangement links TRBV18 to TRBJ1-1, with D perhaps TRBD1 (5 bases). CDR3 length equals 12 residues. Trimming removed 3 bases at V and 7 bases at J, with 9 bases between. CDR1 and CDR2 from the germline V gene are KGHSH and LQKENI. CDR3 region: CASSPRQGEAFF. Written as DNA, the CDR3 is TGTGCCAGCTCACCCCGGCAGGGTGAAGCTTTCTTT.

This clone was seen only once. V gene TRBV10-3 combines with J gene TRBJ2-2, with TRBD1 matching over 8 bases. Germline V gene sequence: CDR1 ENHRY, CDR2 SYGVKD. This CDR3 is 15 amino acids long. The junction had 8 bases not matched to a gene; V was cut back by 6 bases and J by 5 bases. The CDR3 spells CAISEGRGLTGELFF. The CDR3 DNA reads TGTGCCATCAGCGAAGGCAGGGGGCTTACCGGGGAGCTGTTTTTT.

CDR3 in DNA: TGTGCCAGCAGTGAAGCGGGGGGAAGCAGGGTCGGTGGCTACACCTTC. It translates to CASSEAGGSRVGGYTF. This chain links TRBV2 with TRBJ1-2; TRBD1 is a possible D gene (5 bases). The V end was cut by 0 bases, the J end by 7 bases, with 18 bases between. CDR3 length: 16 residues. Germline CDR1 and CDR2: SNHLY and FYNNEI.

Note on this clone: This likely comes from a read error, as the CDR3 has no conserved phenylalanine or tryptophan at its end. V usage is TRBV6-1 and J usage is TRBJ1-1; 7 nucleotides agree with TRBD1. The CDR3 spans 13 residues. V was clipped by 10 bases and J by 2 bases; unmatched bases: 7. Germline V gene data show CDR1 as MNHNS and CDR2 as SASEGT. CDR3 sequence: CATSGQYNTEAFL. The CDR3, as DNA: TGTGCCACCTCGGGACAGTACAACACTGAAGCTTTCCTT.

Only a few counts were recorded for this clone. The chain employs TRBV7-2 and TRBJ2-3; 7 bases are shared with TRBD1. This CDR3 comprises 14 residues. Germline V gene lookup returns CDR1 SGHTA and CDR2 FQGNSA. After removal of 3 bases from V and 4 bases from J, the junction contained 4 bases not matched to a gene. The DNA of the CDR3 is TGTGCCAGCAGCTTCTGGGGGACAGCAGATACGCAGTATTTT. Encoded protein: CASSFWGTADTQYF.

The chain joins TRBV4-1 to TRBJ1-6, with D possibly TRBD1 on 6 matching bases. The CDR3 totals 14 residues. Germline CDR1 is MGHRA and CDR2 is YSYEKL. V was clipped by 4 bases and J by 5 bases, with 9 bases between them. This CDR3 reads CASSPTGDNSPLHF. The CDR3, as DNA: TGCGCCAGCAGCCCGACAGGTGATAATTCACCCCTCCACTTT.

The genes are TRBV6-5 and TRBJ2-7; 7 nucleotides line up with TRBD1. Germline-derived CDR1 and CDR2 are MNHEY and SVGAGI. The CDR3 covers 12 residues. Trimming took 2 bases from V and 5 from J; bases not matched to a gene: 0. In nucleotides, the CDR3 is TGTGCCAGCAGTTACGACAGGGACGAGCAGTACTTC. Translated: CASSYDRDEQYF.